The 12 T cell receptor beta chains below were found in one sample sequenced in a study of kidney transplant recipient with SARS-CoV-2 infection. TCRdb reprocessed the reads with MiXCR, giving one entry per CDR3 protein. The repertoire holds about 240,000 distinct CDR3 sequences, with more than 25% as singletons. This specimen consisted of a blood sample, obtained at baseline and on day 111 from a kidney transplant recipient. These receptors were obtained from a male patient aged 30 to 40 who had COVID-19 and was a kidney transplant recipient. Some T cells here may be from the graft donor.

This clonotype was observed at least ten times. The J gene is TRBJ1-1, the V gene TRBV9; D remains unclear. V gave up 7 bases and J gave up 5 bases, with 12 bases separating them. This CDR3 has 12 amino acids. Germline-derived CDR1 and CDR2 are SGDLS and YYNGEE. CDR3 bases: TGTGCCAGCTCCAAGGTGGGAACTGAAGCTTTCTTT. Its translation is CASSKVGTEAFF.

This clonotype was found once. This may be a read error: a much more frequent sequence differs by one nucleotide. The V and J genes are TRBV29-1 and TRBJ1-2; 12 bases are a match to TRBD1. The V gene's germline CDR1 is SQVTM and CDR2 ANQGSEA. CDR3 size: 13 residues. The CDR3 region has the DNA TGCAACGTTGTGGGACAGGGGGCTGGTGGCTACACCTTC. Residues: CNVVGQGAGGYTF. Together with reference TRBV29-1 and TRBJ1-2, the CDR3 gives the full variable domain: SAVISQKPSRDICQRGTSLTIQCQVDSQVTMMFWYRQQPGQSLTLIATANQGSEATYESGFVIDKFPISRPNLTFSTLTVSNMSPEDSSIYLCNVVGQGAGGYTFGSGTRLTVV.

This clonotype was counted a single time. At one end the junction does not follow the germline gene, possibly because of a read error. The genes are TRBV10-1 and TRBJ1-2; D may be TRBD1 (5 bases). The CDR3 totals 14 residues. From germline, CDR1 is WNHNN and CDR2 SYGVQD (reference sequence). The CDR3 nucleotides are TGCGCCAGCAGTGAGTCTCGGGCAGGGTCTGGCTGCACCTTC. It yields the protein CASSESRAGSGCTF.

This clonotype has more than one count but fewer than ten. Being one base from a much bigger clone, this may be a read error. The final CDR3 position lacks the conserved phenylalanine or tryptophan, pointing to a likely read error. The DNA is omitted, as the CDR3 cannot be located on it reliably, and the CDR3 follows TCRdb's listing. This chain uses TRBV3-2 with TRBJ2-7; the table assigns TRBD2, which was not confirmed against the DNA. TRBV3-2 corresponds to a pseudogene. The CDR3 has 13 amino acids, counting both end residues. The CDR3 protein is CASSLGLADEQYL.

About this clonotype itself: A far larger clone is a single base away, which makes a read error likely. This chain links TRBV13 with TRBJ2-7; D possibly corresponds to TRBD2 (7 bases). The J call is doubtful: the DNA matches TRBJ2-5 better. Germline assignment: CDR1 PRHDT and CDR2 FYEKMQ (reference sequence). The length of the CDR3 is 16 residues. The CDR3 is CTSSPRGARRQETQYF. CDR3 coding DNA: TGTACCAGCAGCCCACGGGGGGCGCGTCGACAAGAGACCCAGTACTTC.

A word on this clonotype: Just one base apart from a much larger clone, this may be a read error. The genes are TRBV12-3 or TRBV12-4 and TRBJ2-7; 7 bases match TRBD2. With 5 bases clipped from V and 3 bases from J, the junction kept 16 bases outside the gene matches. The CDR3 is 17 residues long. Written as DNA, the CDR3 is TGTGCCAGCAGTCAGCTCCTTTTGGGCGGGAGTGACTACGAGCAGTACTTC. The encoded protein is CASSQLLLGGSDYEQYF.

Many counts were recorded for this clonotype. This chain joins TRBV4-3 and TRBJ1-2; TRBD1 matches 7 bases. Per the germline V gene, CDR1 is LGHNA and CDR2 is YSLEER. CDR3 length: 15 residues. After removal of 4 bases from V and 5 bases from J, the junction contained 10 bases not matched to a gene. CDR3 amino acids: CASSPTGEGHYGYTF. CDR3 nucleotides: TGCGCCAGCAGCCCAACAGGGGAGGGTCATTATGGCTACACCTTC.

This clonotype occurred many times. The chain uses TRBV11-2 and TRBJ2-7, with 7 bases that match TRBD1. The germline CDR1 and CDR2 sequences are SGHAT and FQNNGV. This CDR3 comprises 16 residues. The ends lost 5 bases at V and 2 bases at J; junction bases unmatched: 12. CDR3 sequence (DNA): TGTGCCAGCAGCCCGCTCTTAAGGGGGCCTACCTACGAGCAGTACTTC. This translates into CASSPLLRGPTYEQYF.

This clonotype was observed at least ten times. This chain uses TRBV12-2 with TRBJ1-2. TRBV12-2 is a listed pseudogene. The CDR3 extends over 17 amino acids. The chain's CDR3 is CASRPQSTPRKTYGYTF. The DNA of the CDR3 is TGTGCAAGTCGCCCGCAGTCGACTCCACGAAAGACCTATGGCTACACCTTC.

This clonotype appeared many times. The J gene is TRBJ2-5, the V gene TRBV7-6; no clear D gene. Trimming shortened V by 5 bases and J by 5 bases, and 15 bases separated the two germline ends. Germline assignment: CDR1 SGHVS and CDR2 FNYEAQ. CDR3 length: 14 amino acids. The CDR3 spells CASSLDGLGETQYF. CDR3 DNA: TGTGCCAGCAGCCTAGACGGATTAGGGGAGACCCAGTACTTC.

This clonotype was seen more than once but under ten times. The chain is built from TRBV5-1 and TRBJ1-6; D not resolved. The CDR3 sequence is 15 residues long. Trimming pared 4 bases from V and 5 bases from J, leaving 13 bases between. Germline values: CDR1 SGHRS, CDR2 YFSETQ. CDR3 DNA: TGCGCCAGCAGCCTGGAGGCAGGTAATAATTCACCCCTCCACTTT. Its protein product is CASSLEAGNNSPLHF. Together with reference TRBV5-1 and TRBJ1-6, the CDR3 gives the full variable domain: KAGVTQTPRYLIKTRGQQVTLSCSPISGHRSVSWYQQTPGQGLQFLFEYFSETQRNKGNFPGRFSGRQFSNSRSEMNVSTLELGDSALYLCASSLEAGNNSPLHFGNGTRLTVT.

For the CDR3, the DNA is TGTGCCAGCGGTAACGGGGCTTTGGTGTATTTT. This sequence encodes CASGNGALVYF. This chain connects TRBV27 to TRBJ2-3, with D perhaps TRBD1 or TRBD2 (5 bases each). CDR3 length: 11 amino acids. CDR1 is MNHEY and CDR2 is SMNVEV in the germline V gene (reference sequence). V was clipped by 8 bases and J by 14 bases, with 17 bases between them.